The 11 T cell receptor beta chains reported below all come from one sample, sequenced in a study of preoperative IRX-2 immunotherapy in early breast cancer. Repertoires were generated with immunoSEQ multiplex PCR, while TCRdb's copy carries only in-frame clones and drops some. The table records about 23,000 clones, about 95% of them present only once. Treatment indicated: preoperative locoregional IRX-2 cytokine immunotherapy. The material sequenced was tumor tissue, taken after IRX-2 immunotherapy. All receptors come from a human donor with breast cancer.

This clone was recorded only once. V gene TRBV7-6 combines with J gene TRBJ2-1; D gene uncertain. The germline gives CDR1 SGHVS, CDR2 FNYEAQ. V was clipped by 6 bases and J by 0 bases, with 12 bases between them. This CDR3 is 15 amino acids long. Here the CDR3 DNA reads TGTGCCAGCAGTTCCGACACGAGCTCCTACAATGAGCAGTTCTTC. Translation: CASSSDTSSYNEQFF.

This CDR3 reads CAWSVGATYEQYF. In nucleotides, the CDR3 is TGTGCCTGGAGTGTGGGTGCAACCTACGAGCAGTACTTC. The chain is built from TRBV30 and TRBJ2-7; D is uncertain. V was pared by 0 bases and J by 2 bases, with 8 bases between. The CDR3 length is 13 residues. CDR1 is GTSNPN and CDR2 is SVGIG in the germline V gene (reference sequence).

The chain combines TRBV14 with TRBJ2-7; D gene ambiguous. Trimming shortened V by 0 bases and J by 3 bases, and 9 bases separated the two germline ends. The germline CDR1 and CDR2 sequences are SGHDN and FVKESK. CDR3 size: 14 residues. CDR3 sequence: CASSQDRGFYEQYF. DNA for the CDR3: TGTGCCAGCAGCCAAGATCGAGGTTTCTACGAGCAGTACTTC.

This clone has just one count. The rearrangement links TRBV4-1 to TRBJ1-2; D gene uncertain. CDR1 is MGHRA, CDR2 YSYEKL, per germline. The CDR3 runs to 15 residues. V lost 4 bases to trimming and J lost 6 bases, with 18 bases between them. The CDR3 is CASSRPGPLNDGYTF. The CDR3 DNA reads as TGCGCCAGCAGCCGACCCGGGCCCCTGAACGATGGCTACACCTTC.

Here the CDR3 DNA reads TGTGCCAGCAGCTTATTACCGGGACACCTCTCCTACGAGCAGTACTTC. Protein: CASSLLPGHLSYEQYF. The chain joins TRBV7-9 to TRBJ2-7; D is perhaps TRBD1 (6 bases). The CDR3 extends over 16 amino acids. Germline V CDR1 and CDR2: SEHNR, FQNEAQ (reference sequence). The V end lost 2 bases, the J end lost 0 bases, and 14 bases lay between the germline ends.

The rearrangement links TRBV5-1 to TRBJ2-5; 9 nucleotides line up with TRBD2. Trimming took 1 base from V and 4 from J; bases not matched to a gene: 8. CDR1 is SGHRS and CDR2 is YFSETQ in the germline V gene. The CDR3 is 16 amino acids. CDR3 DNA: TGCGCCAGCAGCTTGAACATAGCGGGAGATGGAGAGACCCAGTACTTC. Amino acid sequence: CASSLNIAGDGETQYF.

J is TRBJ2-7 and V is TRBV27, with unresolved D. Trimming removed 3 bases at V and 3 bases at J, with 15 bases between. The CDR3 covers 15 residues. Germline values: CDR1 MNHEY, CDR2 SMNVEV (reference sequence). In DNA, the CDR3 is TGTGCCAGCAGTTTCTCCTGGTCTTCCCACTACGAGCAGTACTTC. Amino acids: CASSFSWSSHYEQYF.

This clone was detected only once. The CDR3 loop reads CASSENQGAATGELFF. CDR3 nucleotides: TGTGCCAGCAGCGAAAACCAGGGGGCGGCCACCGGGGAGCTGTTTTTT. The chain has TRBV9 and TRBJ2-2, with TRBD1 identical over 8 bases. The CDR3 contains 16 residues. V was clipped by 3 bases and J by 4 bases; unmatched bases: 8. Looked up from germline, CDR1 is SGDLS and CDR2 is YYNGEE.

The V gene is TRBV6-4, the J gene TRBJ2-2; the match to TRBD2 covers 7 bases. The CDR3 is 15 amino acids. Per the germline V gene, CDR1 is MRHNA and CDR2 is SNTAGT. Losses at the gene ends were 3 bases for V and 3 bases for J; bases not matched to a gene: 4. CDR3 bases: TGTGCCAGCAGTGAACGGGGGGAGGACACCGGGGAGCTGTTTTTT. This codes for CASSERGEDTGELFF.

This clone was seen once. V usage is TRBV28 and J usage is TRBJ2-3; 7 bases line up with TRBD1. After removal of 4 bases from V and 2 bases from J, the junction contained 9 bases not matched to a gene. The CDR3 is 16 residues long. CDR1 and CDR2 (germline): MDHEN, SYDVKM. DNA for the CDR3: TGTGCCAGCAGTTCTACGCCGGGACAGATCACAGATACGCAGTATTTT. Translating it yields CASSSTPGQITDTQYF.

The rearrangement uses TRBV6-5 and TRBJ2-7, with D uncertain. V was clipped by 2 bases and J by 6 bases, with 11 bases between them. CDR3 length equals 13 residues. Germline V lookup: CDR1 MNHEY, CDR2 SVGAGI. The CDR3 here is CASSYRSGTEQYF. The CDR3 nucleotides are TGTGCCAGCAGTTACAGGTCAGGTACCGAGCAGTACTTC.